This TCR beta chain was recorded in a study of beta chain features in type 1 diabetes. Findings and limits, study-wide: Patients with Type 1 diabetes showed moderately but significantly shorter TCRB CDR3s in all four CD4+ subsets. The similarity of naive, central memory and Treg TCRB repertoires appeared greater among patients than among healthy donors.

Reverse transcribing all isolated RNA meant expressed TCRB transcripts were sequenced. There were millions of reads on average in the naive, central memory and regulatory T cell samples. This table comes from immunoSEQ multiplex PCR, and its TCRdb copy is limited to in-frame clones, with some not included. The sample includes hundreds of thousands of clones, over 11% of them seen just once. Only a few counts were recorded for this clone. What it recognizes is unknown. The germline V gene has CDR1 SGDLS and CDR2 YYNGEE. The trim removed 0 bases at V and 0 bases at J, leaving 9 bases unmatched. This CDR3 contains 19 residues.

The chain employs TRBV9 and TRBJ2-1; 10 bases are a match to TRBD2. Sequenced material: naive CD4+ T cells from blood. The TCR was taken from a man between 18 and 35 years old with type 1 diabetes. The CDR3 sequence is CASSVGQRGGPGSYNEQFF. CDR3 nucleotide sequence: TGTGCCAGCAGCGTAGGTCAGCGGGGGGGCCCCGGCTCCTACAATGAGCAGTTCTTC.